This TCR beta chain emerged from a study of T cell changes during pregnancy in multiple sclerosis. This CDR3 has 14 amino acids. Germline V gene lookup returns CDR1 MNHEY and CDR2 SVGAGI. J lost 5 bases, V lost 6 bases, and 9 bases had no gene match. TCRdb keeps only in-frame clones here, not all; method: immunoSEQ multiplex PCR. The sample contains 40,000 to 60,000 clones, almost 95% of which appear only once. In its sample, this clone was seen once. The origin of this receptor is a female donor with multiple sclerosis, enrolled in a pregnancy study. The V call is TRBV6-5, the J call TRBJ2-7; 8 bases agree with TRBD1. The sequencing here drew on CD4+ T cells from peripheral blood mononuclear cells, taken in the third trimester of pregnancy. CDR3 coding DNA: TGTGCCAGCAGGCGAGACAGGGGTGGGAACGAGCAGTACTTC. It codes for CASRRDRGGNEQYF.